This passage covers 9 T cell receptor beta chains from one sample sequenced in a study of T cells in Graves' hyperthyroidism and ophthalmopathy. RNA transcripts gave rise to amplified TCR beta CDR3 regions. HTBI primers drove first-round RT-PCR of the TCR CDR3. One entry per CDR3 protein, called by TCRdb with MiXCR from the multiplex PCR reads. The table records hundreds of thousands of distinct CDR3 sequences, about two fifths of them present only once. The sample consisted of blood. The source is a man aged 18 to 29 with Graves' hyperthyroidism.

This clonotype has a count of ten or more. The V gene is TRBV29-1, the J gene TRBJ1-5, with a weak D call TRBD1 (6 bases). The CDR3 runs 14 residues. CDR1 and CDR2 (germline): SQVTM, ANQGSEA. V was pared by 5 bases and J by 0 bases, with 11 bases between. The CDR3 is CSVSQGNSNQPQHF. The DNA of the CDR3 is TGCAGCGTTTCACAGGGTAATAGCAATCAGCCCCAGCATTTT.

This clonotype was detected a few times. This chain joins TRBV9 and TRBJ1-1; D uncertain. In germline, CDR1 is SGDLS, CDR2 YYNGEE. The CDR3 contains 14 residues. V lost 7 bases to trimming and J lost 0 bases, with 13 bases between them. The CDR3 coding sequence is TGTGCCAGCTCACCACCGACGCTGAACACTGAAGCTTTCTTT. This codes for CASSPPTLNTEAFF.

The chain uses TRBV7-2 and TRBJ1-1; the D gene is possibly TRBD1 (5 bases). Between the trimmed V and J ends, which lost 4 bases and 5 bases, there was a span of 14 bases. CDR1 is SGHTA, CDR2 FQGNSA, per germline. The CDR3 runs to 14 residues. CDR3 residues: CASSSQFRATEAFF. CDR3 sequence (DNA): TGTGCCAGCAGCTCCCAATTCAGGGCAACTGAAGCTTTCTTT.

This clonotype was seen ten or more times. This chain connects TRBV20-1 to TRBJ1-5; D is undetermined. From germline, CDR1 is DFQATT and CDR2 SNEGSKA (reference sequence). CDR3 length: 12 amino acids. Trimming cost V 3 bases and J 3 bases, with 6 bases left between them. CDR3 protein: CSASFLNQPQHF. Written as DNA, the CDR3 is TGCAGTGCTAGTTTCCTCAATCAGCCCCAGCATTTT.

This clonotype was counted at least ten times. The chain employs TRBV12-3 or TRBV12-4 and TRBJ1-1, with unresolved D. V was trimmed by 7 bases and J by 5 bases, leaving 17 bases between them. This CDR3 is 14 amino acids long. CDR3 residues: CASTPWSYGTEAFF. For the CDR3, the DNA is TGTGCCAGCACCCCGTGGTCCTACGGGACTGAAGCTTTCTTT.

The chain carries TRBV27 and TRBJ2-7, with 8 bases identical to TRBD1. V was pared by 8 bases and J by 5 bases, with 8 bases of the junction left unmatched. Per germline, CDR1 MNHEY and CDR2 SMNVEV (reference sequence). The CDR3 is made up of 13 amino acids. The CDR3 is CASHQQGVHEQYF. The CDR3 nucleotides read TGTGCCAGCCACCAACAGGGGGTTCACGAGCAGTACTTC.

At least ten counts were recorded for this clonotype. The V and J genes are TRBV11-2 and TRBJ2-5, with D perhaps matching TRBD2 (5 bases). The CDR3 consists of 16 residues. Trimming removed 3 bases from V and 2 bases from J, with 16 bases in between. Germline CDR1 SGHAT, CDR2 FQNNGV. CDR3 sequence reads: CASSFGRVSGQETQYF. In DNA form, the CDR3 reads TGTGCCAGCAGCTTCGGTAGGGTGTCGGGACAAGAGACCCAGTACTTC.

In its sample, this clonotype was seen a few times. This chain connects TRBV4-1 to TRBJ1-1, with D possibly matching TRBD1 (6 bases). The ends were cut back, 1 base at V and 3 bases at J, with 12 bases in the middle. This CDR3 comprises 15 residues. Germline V CDR1 and CDR2: MGHRA, YSYEKL. This CDR3 is CASSQGQGRDTEAFF. In DNA form, the CDR3 reads TGCGCCAGCAGCCAAGGGCAGGGGCGAGACACTGAAGCTTTCTTT.

As for this clonotype: The junction departs from germline at one end; a sequencing error may be responsible. The V call is TRBV5-5, the J call TRBJ2-7; D is unresolved. This CDR3 comprises 14 residues. Germline CDR1 and CDR2: SGHKS and YYEKEE (reference sequence). The CDR3 loop is CASSRSTMGYEQYF. The CDR3 nucleotides read TGCGCCAGCAGCCGGAGTACCATGGGCTACGAGCAGTACTTC. The whole variable domain, remainder taken from reference TRBV5-5 and TRBJ2-7, is DAGVTQSPTHLIKTRGQQVTLRCSPISGHKSVSWYQQVLGQGPQFIFQYYEKEERGRGNFPDRFSARQFPNYSSELNVNALLLGDSALYLCASSRSTMGYEQYFGPGTRLTVT.